This TCR beta chain is from a study of blood T cell repertoires in COVID-19. Study summary: There were acute and convalescent COVID-19 samples, and they came from the United States, Italy and Spain.

This CDR3 has 14 residues. Germline CDR1 MNHEY, CDR2 SMNVEV (reference sequence). V lost 8 bases and J lost 1, with 14 bases in between. Clones were read by immunoSEQ multiplex PCR, and TCRdb kept only the in-frame ones, dropping some. The repertoire holds roughly 300,000 clones, with about nine tenths as singletons. The source material was peripheral blood. The clonotype comes from a woman aged 25-40 years with COVID-19, enrolled during active disease. This chain connects TRBV27 to TRBJ1-1, with D tentatively TRBD1 (6 bases). DNA of the CDR3: TGTGCCAGCCAAGGACAGCCTGGGAACACTGAAGCTTTCTTT. Translation: CASQGQPGNTEAFF.